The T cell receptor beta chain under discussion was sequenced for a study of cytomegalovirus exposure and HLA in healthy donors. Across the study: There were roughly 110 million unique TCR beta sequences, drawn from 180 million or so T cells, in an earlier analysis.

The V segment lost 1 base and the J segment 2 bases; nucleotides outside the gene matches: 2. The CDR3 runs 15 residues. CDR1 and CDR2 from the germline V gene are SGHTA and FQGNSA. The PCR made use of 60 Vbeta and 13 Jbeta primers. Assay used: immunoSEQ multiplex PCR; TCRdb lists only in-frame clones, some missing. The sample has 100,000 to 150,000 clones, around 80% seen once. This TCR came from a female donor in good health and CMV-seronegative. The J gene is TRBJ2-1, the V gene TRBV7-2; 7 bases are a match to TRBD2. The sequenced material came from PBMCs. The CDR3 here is CASSLDGRPYNEQFF. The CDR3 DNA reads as TGTGCCAGCAGCTTAGACGGGAGGCCCTACAATGAGCAGTTCTTC.